The T cell receptor beta chain under discussion was sequenced for a study of T cell changes during pregnancy in multiple sclerosis. The germline gives CDR1 MNHNS, CDR2 SASEGT. The CDR3 contains 12 residues. The V gene lost 3 bases and the J gene lost 7 bases, with 7 bases spanning the gap. TCRdb keeps only in-frame clones here, not all; method: immunoSEQ multiplex PCR. The sample records tens of thousands of clones, 88% being singletons. Sequencing used peripheral blood, obtained in the first trimester of pregnancy. This TCR was recovered from a female donor with multiple sclerosis, enrolled in a pregnancy study. The chain recombines TRBV6-1 with TRBJ2-1, with a tentative D call TRBD2 (6 bases). The CDR3 DNA sequence: TGTGCCAGCAGTGATGGGGGGAATGAGCAGTTCTTC. Its translation: CASSDGGNEQFF.